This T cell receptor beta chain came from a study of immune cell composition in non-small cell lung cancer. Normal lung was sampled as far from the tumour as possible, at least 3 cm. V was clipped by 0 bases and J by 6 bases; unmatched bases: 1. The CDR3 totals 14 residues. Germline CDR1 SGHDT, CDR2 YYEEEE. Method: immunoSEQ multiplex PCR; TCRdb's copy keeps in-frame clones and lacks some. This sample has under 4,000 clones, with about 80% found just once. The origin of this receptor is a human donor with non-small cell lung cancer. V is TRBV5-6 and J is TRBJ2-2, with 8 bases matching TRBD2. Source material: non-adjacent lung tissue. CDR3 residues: CASSLVLAAGELFF. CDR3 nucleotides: TGTGCCAGCAGCTTGGTACTAGCGGCCGGGGAGCTGTTTTTT.